Each of the 18 T cell receptor beta chains below was sequenced from the same sample in a study of metastatic and nonmetastatic thyroid tumors. TCRdb redid the clone calls on the PCR reads using MiXCR. Here the sample spans 40,000 to 45,000 clones, under 4% being singletons. Prior to thyroid surgery, none of the patients had received any treatment. Sample: blood. Receptors originate from a female donor with papillary thyroid cancer or a benign thyroid nodule (not recorded which). Some clones in this sample may be carry-over from other donors' samples.

This clone was detected many times. The chain uses TRBV20-1 and TRBJ2-5, with 10 bases identical to TRBD2. The CDR3 sequence is 17 residues long. Germline values: CDR1 DFQATT, CDR2 SNEGSKA (reference sequence). V trimming: 3 bases; J trimming: 5 bases; junction bases outside the gene matches: 15. DNA of the CDR3: TGCAGTGCTAGTTTTCCGGCTAGCGGGAGAGTGGAGGAGACCCAGTACTTC. Its translation is CSASFPASGRVEETQYF.

The chain has TRBV12-3 or TRBV12-4 and TRBJ1-1; 7 nucleotides match TRBD1. V dropped 4 bases and J dropped 4; count of bases not matched to a gene: 6. The CDR3 contains 14 residues. In DNA, the CDR3 is TGTGCCAGCAGTTCAGACAGGGAGGCCACTGAAGCTTTCTTT. Amino acids: CASSSDREATEAFF.

This clone has just a few counts. This chain uses TRBV6-2 or TRBV6-3 with TRBJ2-6; D is ambiguous. V was pared by 7 bases and J by 6 bases, with 10 bases between. Germline CDR1 and CDR2: MNHEY and SVGEGT. CDR3 size: 13 residues. CDR3 coding DNA: TGTGCCAGCACTCTGATGGCGGCCAACGTCCTGACTTTC. Encoded protein: CASTLMAANVLTF.

This clone was picked up many times. The V call is TRBV7-9, the J call TRBJ1-4; 8 bases are shared with TRBD1. CDR1 is SEHNR and CDR2 is FQNEAQ in the germline V gene (reference sequence). V lost 1 base, J lost 8 bases, and 12 bases stayed unmatched. This CDR3 region has 17 residues. The CDR3: CASSLGGPQGAGEKLFF. Here the CDR3 DNA reads TGTGCCAGCAGCTTAGGTGGCCCCCAGGGGGCCGGAGAAAAACTGTTTTTT.

The CDR3 region is CASSFTGQGLNEQYF. The CDR3 bases are TGTGCCAGCAGTTTCACGGGACAGGGTCTTAACGAGCAGTACTTC. This chain uses TRBV28 with TRBJ2-7; TRBD1 agrees at 9 bases. Trimming at V came to 3 bases and at J to 5 bases, leaving 8 bases not matched to a gene. The CDR3 extends over 15 amino acids. Germline assignment: CDR1 MDHEN and CDR2 SYDVKM.

The sample holds many counts of this clone. V usage is TRBV27 and J usage is TRBJ1-2; 7 bases align to TRBD1. This CDR3 has 14 residues. J gave up 4 bases and V 3 bases, and 5 bases lay outside the gene matches. The germline CDR1 and CDR2 sequences are MNHEY and SMNVEV (reference sequence). In nucleotides, the CDR3 is TGTGCCAGCAGTTTGAGGGGGCACGCCTATGGCTACACCTTC. Translated: CASSLRGHAYGYTF.

This clone was counted at least ten times. This chain joins TRBV11-2 and TRBJ2-1; TRBD2 might be the D (7 bases). Germline V lookup: CDR1 SGHAT, CDR2 FQNNGV. CDR3 size: 16 residues. V shed 5 bases and J shed 4 bases, with 18 bases lying between them. CDR3 sequence (DNA): TGTGCCAGCAGCCCCCGGGGGCGGGAGATTTACAATGAGCAGTTCTTC. Amino acids: CASSPRGREIYNEQFF.

The rearrangement uses TRBV3-1 and TRBJ2-7; D is undetermined. With 5 bases removed from V and 0 bases from J, the gap between germline ends came to 11 bases. The CDR3 runs 14 residues. Germline loops: CDR1 LGHDT, CDR2 YNNKEL (reference sequence). CDR3 loop: CASSLPQPSYEQYF. In nucleotides, the CDR3 is TGTGCCAGCAGCTTACCCCAACCCTCCTACGAGCAGTACTTC.

This clone was counted ten times or more. The V call is TRBV19, the J call TRBJ2-1; 7 nucleotides line up with TRBD2. Germline V gene lookup returns CDR1 LNHDA and CDR2 SQIVND (reference sequence). There are 14 residues in the CDR3. J was trimmed by 7 bases and V by 6 bases; bases with no gene match: 9. CDR3 residues: CASRRSGMVNEQFF. As DNA, the CDR3 is TGTGCCAGTAGACGGAGCGGGATGGTGAATGAGCAGTTCTTC.

This clone was seen repeatedly, ten times or more. The chain links TRBV6-1 to TRBJ2-7; 7 nucleotides align to TRBD1. CDR3 length: 16 residues. Germline CDR1 reads MNHNS; CDR2 reads SASEGT. Trimming took 5 bases from V and 2 from J; bases not matched to a gene: 12. The CDR3 loop reads CASSYWTGTDPYEQYF. As DNA, the CDR3 is TGTGCCAGCAGTTATTGGACCGGGACAGATCCCTACGAGCAGTACTTC.

This clone showed up many times. V is TRBV19 and J is TRBJ1-4; no firm D call. CDR3 length: 12 residues. V was pared by 3 bases and J by 5 bases, with 4 bases between. Germline values: CDR1 LNHDA, CDR2 SQIVND (reference sequence). CDR3 sequence reads: CASSIQNEKLFF. CDR3 nucleotide sequence: TGTGCCAGTAGTATCCAGAATGAAAAACTGTTTTTT.

The V gene is TRBV6-5, the J gene TRBJ2-6; no reliable D call. V gave up 6 bases and J gave up 1 base, with 4 bases separating them. This CDR3 has 13 amino acids. Germline V CDR1 and CDR2: MNHEY, SVGAGI. The chain's CDR3 is CASSSSGANVLTF. The CDR3 DNA reads as TGTGCCAGCAGCTCTTCTGGGGCCAACGTCCTGACTTTC.

This clone has a count of ten or more. This chain links TRBV9 with TRBJ1-5, with unresolved D. CDR1 is SGDLS and CDR2 is YYNGEE in the germline V gene. Trimming shortened V by 0 bases and J by 4 bases, and 14 bases separated the two germline ends. This CDR3 has 16 amino acids. The CDR3 DNA is TGTGCCAGCAGCGTAGGCACCGGGGTTGGAAATCAGCCCCAGCATTTT. Its protein is CASSVGTGVGNQPQHF.

About this clone: Without the conserved terminal phenylalanine or tryptophan, this CDR3 likely stems from a read error. This chain connects TRBV6-1 to TRBJ1-2; D might be TRBD1 (5 bases). Germline assignment: CDR1 MNHNS and CDR2 SASEGT. There are 15 residues in the CDR3. V was trimmed by 6 bases and J by 8 bases, leaving 22 bases between them. The CDR3 DNA reads as TGTGCCAGCAGAGGATGGCAGGGTGGGCTGTTGGGCTACACCTTA. This encodes CASRGWQGGLLGYTL.

Many counts were recorded for this clone. V is TRBV7-8 and J is TRBJ1-4; TRBD1 aligns across 9 bases. V shed 5 bases, J shed 8 bases, and the junction held 9 bases outside the gene matches. Germline V lookup: CDR1 SGHVS, CDR2 FQNEAQ. The CDR3 extends over 15 amino acids. The DNA for the CDR3 is TGTGCCAGCAGCACGGGACAGGGCGACTTGGAAAAACTGTTTTTT. Residues: CASSTGQGDLEKLFF.

This rearrangement joins TRBV27 to TRBJ1-2, with 9 bases matching TRBD1. J lost 8 bases, V lost 8 bases, and 12 bases had no gene match. The CDR3 spans 14 residues. Germline assignment: CDR1 MNHEY and CDR2 SMNVEV (reference sequence). CDR3 sequence (DNA): TGTGCCAGCCTCAAATGGGGACAGGGTCGAGGCTACACCTTC. Residues: CASLKWGQGRGYTF.

This clone was recorded a few times. This chain uses TRBV11-2 with TRBJ2-1, with 8 bases matching TRBD2. With V trimmed by 1 base and J by 6 bases, 5 bases remained unmatched. Looked up from germline, CDR1 is SGHAT and CDR2 is FQNNGV. This CDR3 has 15 amino acids. The DNA for the CDR3 is TGTGCCAGCAGCTTAGTAGCGGGGAATAGCAATGAGCAGTTCTTC. It specifies CASSLVAGNSNEQFF. Combining the CDR3 with reference TRBV11-2 and TRBJ2-1 gives the whole variable domain EAGVAQSPRYKIIEKRQSVAFWCNPISGHATLYWYQQILGQGPKLLIQFQNNGVVDDSQLPKDRFSAERLKGVDSTLKIQPAKLEDSAVYLCASSLVAGNSNEQFFGPGTRLTVL.

V gene TRBV12-3 or TRBV12-4 combines with J gene TRBJ2-1; 9 bases align to TRBD2. V shed 4 bases and J 10 bases; nucleotides not matched to a gene: 8. The CDR3 loop spans 14 amino acids. The CDR3 DNA sequence: TGTGCCAGCAGTTCCAGCGGGGGGATGTGGGAGCAGTTCTTC. Protein product: CASSSSGGMWEQFF.